What follows are 8 T cell receptor beta chains derived from one specimen sequenced in a study of blood T cell repertoires in COVID-19. The table came from immunoSEQ multiplex PCR; TCRdb's copy has only in-frame clones and leaves some out. The table shows 170,000 or so clones, with around four fifths occurring only once. Material: peripheral blood. The source of these receptors is a woman aged 40 to 49 with COVID-19, enrolled during active disease.

This clone has only one observation. This chain connects TRBV11-2 to TRBJ2-7, with TRBD2 as a possible D gene (5 bases). Germline V gives CDR1 SGHAT, CDR2 FQNNGV. The germline V and J ends were trimmed by 3 bases and 3 bases, with 12 bases remaining between them. The CDR3 is 14 residues long. CDR3 sequence: CASSFSGEHYEQYF. The CDR3 bases are TGTGCCAGCAGCTTTTCCGGGGAGCACTACGAGCAGTACTTC.

The rearrangement uses TRBV7-8 and TRBJ2-3; 9 bases agree with TRBD1. This CDR3 comprises 16 residues. Per germline, CDR1 SGHVS and CDR2 FQNEAQ. Unmatched junction bases numbered 12, after V lost 6 bases and J lost 5 bases. The CDR3 protein is CASRQTDRGSRDTQYF. CDR3 nucleotides: TGTGCCAGCAGACAGACGGACAGGGGATCGCGAGATACGCAGTATTTT.

The genes are TRBV6-5 and TRBJ1-6, with D perhaps matching TRBD1 (6 bases). The CDR3 is 13 residues long. The ends were cut back, 6 bases at V and 8 bases at J, with 11 bases in the middle. CDR1 is MNHEY and CDR2 is SVGAGI in the germline V gene. In DNA, the CDR3 is TGTGCCAGCAGCCCGAGGACAGATTCACCCCTCCACTTT. This codes for CASSPRTDSPLHF.

V is TRBV10-1 and J is TRBJ2-1; a weak D match, TRBD1 (6 bases). Trimming cost V 3 bases and J 5 bases, with 17 bases left between them. CDR1 is WNHNN and CDR2 is SYGVQD in the germline V gene (reference sequence). The CDR3 is 16 residues long. In DNA, the CDR3 is TGCGCCAGCAGTGATCCTTCAATGGGGGCCGACAATGAGCAGTTCTTC. Protein product: CASSDPSMGADNEQFF.

The chain links TRBV19 to TRBJ1-5; maybe TRBD1 (5 bases). Trimming removed 5 bases from V and 2 bases from J, with 13 bases in between. Germline CDR1 is LNHDA and CDR2 is SQIVND (reference sequence). The CDR3 consists of 15 residues. For the CDR3, the DNA is TGTGCCAGTAGTGAGCAGGGCTATCGCAATCAGCCCCAGCATTTT. Translated: CASSEQGYRNQPQHF.

V usage is TRBV9 and J usage is TRBJ2-7, with 8 bases fitting TRBD2. Germline CDR1 and CDR2: SGDLS and YYNGEE. The CDR3 extends over 15 amino acids. Trimming at V came to 0 bases and at J to 0 bases, leaving 2 bases not matched to a gene. CDR3 nucleotide sequence: TGTGCCAGCAGCGTAGAGAGCGGGAGCTCCTACGAGCAGTACTTC. This codes for CASSVESGSSYEQYF.

The rearrangement joins TRBV29-1 to TRBJ1-1; possible D gene TRBD1, 6 bases. CDR1 and CDR2 from the germline V gene are SQVTM and ANQGSEA. The length of the CDR3 is 15 residues. Trimming left V 5 bases short and J 3 bases short, with 19 bases between. The CDR3 reads CSVLSGGRADTEAFF. The CDR3 nucleotides read TGCAGCGTTTTGTCGGGGGGCCGGGCGGACACTGAAGCTTTCTTT.

This clone occurred a few times. J is TRBJ2-3 and V is TRBV15, with 7 bases that match TRBD2. Trimming at V came to 1 base and at J to 3 bases, leaving 4 bases not matched to a gene. The CDR3 length is 15 residues. The germline V gene has CDR1 LNHNV and CDR2 YYDKDF (reference sequence). The CDR3 protein is CATSRAAGVTDTQYF. The CDR3 DNA sequence: TGTGCCACCAGCAGAGCTGCGGGGGTAACAGATACGCAGTATTTT.